The 8 T cell receptor beta chains presented below share a single source sample, sequenced in a study of shared clonotypes between healthy human individuals. Some clones are missing from TCRdb's copy, which holds only in-frame ones; the method was immunoSEQ multiplex PCR. Among approximately 1.9 million clones listed, 85% to 95% were seen once. Cells designated naive CD8 were CD45RO-negative and were positively selected for CCR7, with terminally differentiated effector memory CD45RA+ cells excluded. The material sequenced was naive CD8+ T cells from PBMCs. The receptors originated from a man between 18 and 29 years old in good health. Some clones in this sample may be carry-over from other donors' samples.

V and J are TRBV15 and TRBJ2-4; D is tentatively TRBD1 or TRBD2 (5 bases each). Germline CDR1 reads LNHNV; CDR2 reads YYDKDF (reference sequence). V gave up 2 bases and J gave up 5 bases, with 13 bases separating them. This CDR3 contains 15 residues. In nucleotides, the CDR3 is TGTGCCACCAGCAGAACCGGGACGCAGGAAAACATTCAGTACTTC. Protein: CATSRTGTQENIQYF. The full variable domain, completed using reference TRBV15 and TRBJ2-4, is DAMVIQNPRYQVTQFGKPVTLSCSQTLNHNVMYWYQQKSSQAPKLLFHYYDKDFNNEADTPDNFQSRRPNTSFCFLDIRSPGLGDTAMYLCATSRTGTQENIQYFGAGTRLSVL.

In the case of this clone: Other DNA sequences in the same sample also yield this CDR3. This rearrangement joins TRBV11-2 to TRBJ2-7; D is uncertain. Germline V gene lookup returns CDR1 SGHAT and CDR2 FQNNGV. The CDR3 is 13 residues long. Trimming removed 3 bases at V and 4 bases at J, with 10 bases between. The CDR3 spells CASSLGVLYEQYF. The CDR3 DNA reads TGTGCCAGCAGCTTGGGTGTTCTTTACGAGCAGTACTTC.

The J gene is TRBJ1-2, the V gene TRBV7-2; D unresolved. Per the germline V gene, CDR1 is SGHTA and CDR2 is FQGNSA. The CDR3 spans 15 residues. Trimming cost V 0 bases and J 8 bases, with 16 bases left between them. CDR3 DNA: TGTGCCAGCAGCTTAGCGCTGAAGGCCCCCGACGGCTACACCTTC. Its protein product is CASSLALKAPDGYTF. Based on the CDR3 plus reference TRBV7-2 and TRBJ1-2, the full variable domain is GAGVSQSPSNKVTEKGKDVELRCDPISGHTALYWYRQSLGQGLEFLIYFQGNSAPDKSGLPSDRFSAERTGGSVSTLTIQRTQQEDSAVYLCASSLALKAPDGYTFGSGTRLTVV.

This chain connects TRBV7-9 to TRBJ2-5; a possible D gene is TRBD2 (5 bases). The V end lost 5 bases, the J end lost 5 bases, and 15 bases lay between the germline ends. The germline V gene encodes CDR1 SEHNR and CDR2 FQNEAQ (reference sequence). CDR3 length equals 14 residues. The CDR3 DNA reads as TGTGCCAGCAGCCCCCCCGAGGAGCGGGAGACCCAGTACTTC. This encodes CASSPPEERETQYF. The variable domain in full, with the rest retrieved from reference TRBV7-9 and TRBJ2-5, is DTGVSQNPRHKITKRGQNVTFRCDPISEHNRLYWYRQTLGQGPEFLTYFQNEAQLEKSRLLSDRFSAERPKGSFSTLEIQRTEQGDSAMYLCASSPPEERETQYFGPGTRLLVL.

The chain couples TRBV4-2 to TRBJ2-1; 7 bases line up with TRBD1. Trimming removed 3 bases from V and 5 bases from J; junction bases left unmatched: 4. In germline, CDR1 is LGHNA, CDR2 YNFKEQ. The CDR3 extends over 14 amino acids. CDR3 DNA sequence: TGTGCCAGCAGCCACCGGGACAGTGACAATGAGCAGTTCTTC. Protein: CASSHRDSDNEQFF.

The rearrangement links TRBV29-1 to TRBJ1-2, with a weak D call TRBD1 (5 bases). V lost 0 bases, J lost 5 bases, and 10 bases lay in between. Per germline, CDR1 SQVTM and CDR2 ANQGSEA. The CDR3 runs 13 residues. CDR3 amino acids: CSVEEYRSYGYTF. DNA for the CDR3: TGCAGCGTTGAAGAGTACAGGTCGTATGGCTACACCTTC.

This chain uses TRBV6-6 with TRBJ1-2; 10 bases align to TRBD1. This CDR3 comprises 13 residues. CDR1 and CDR2 from the germline V gene are MNHNY and SVGAGI (reference sequence). V was clipped by 5 bases and J by 7 bases; unmatched bases: 4. The CDR3 nucleotides read TGTGCCAGCAGTGACAGGGGGCCAAGTGGCTACACCTTC. It translates to CASSDRGPSGYTF.

The rearrangement links TRBV7-9 to TRBJ2-7; 9 nucleotides agree with TRBD2. The CDR3 is 16 amino acids. V lost 5 bases to trimming and J lost 6 bases; unmatched junction nucleotides: 14. CDR1 is SEHNR, CDR2 FQNEAQ, per germline (reference sequence). CDR3 residues: CASSQRGGGRAGEQYF. The DNA for the CDR3 is TGTGCCAGCAGCCAGAGGGGTGGCGGGAGGGCCGGCGAGCAGTACTTC.